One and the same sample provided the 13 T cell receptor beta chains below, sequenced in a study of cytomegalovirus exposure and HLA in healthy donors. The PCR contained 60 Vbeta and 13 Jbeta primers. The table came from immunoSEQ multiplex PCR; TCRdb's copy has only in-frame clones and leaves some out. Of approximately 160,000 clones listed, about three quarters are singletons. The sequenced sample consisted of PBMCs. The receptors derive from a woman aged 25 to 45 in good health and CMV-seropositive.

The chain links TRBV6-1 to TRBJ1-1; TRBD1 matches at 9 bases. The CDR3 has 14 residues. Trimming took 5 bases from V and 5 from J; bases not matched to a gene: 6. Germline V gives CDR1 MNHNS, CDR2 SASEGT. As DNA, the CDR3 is TGTGCCAGCAGTTTACAGGGGGCGCGGACTGAAGCTTTCTTT. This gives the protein CASSLQGARTEAFF.

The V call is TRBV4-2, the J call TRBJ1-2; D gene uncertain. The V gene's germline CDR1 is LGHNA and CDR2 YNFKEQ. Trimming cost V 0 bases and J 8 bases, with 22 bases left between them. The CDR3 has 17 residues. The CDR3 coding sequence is TGTGCCAGCAGCCAAGAGAATTCGCGGGGTTGGGAGAAGGGCTACACCTTC. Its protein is CASSQENSRGWEKGYTF.

The CDR3 region has the DNA TGTGCCAGTAGTAAAGCCGGGACTAGCGGAACAACTAGCACAGATACGCAGTATTTT. Translation: CASSKAGTSGTTSTDTQYF. The genes are TRBV19 and TRBJ2-3, with TRBD2 identical over 11 bases. J gave up 0 bases and V 4 bases, and 12 bases lay outside the gene matches. CDR3 length: 19 amino acids. The germline gives CDR1 LNHDA, CDR2 SQIVND (reference sequence).

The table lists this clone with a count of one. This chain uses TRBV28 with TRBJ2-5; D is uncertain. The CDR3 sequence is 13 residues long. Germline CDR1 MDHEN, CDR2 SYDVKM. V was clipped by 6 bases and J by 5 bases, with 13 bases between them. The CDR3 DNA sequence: TGTGCCAGCAGCCAGGCCTTCCGGGAGACCCAGTACTTC. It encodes CASSQAFRETQYF. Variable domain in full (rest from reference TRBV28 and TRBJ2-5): DVKVTQSSRYLVKRTGEKVFLECVQDMDHENMFWYRQDPGLGLRLIYFSYDVKMKEKGDIPEGYSVSREKKERFSLILESASTNQTSMYLCASSQAFRETQYFGPGTRLLVL.

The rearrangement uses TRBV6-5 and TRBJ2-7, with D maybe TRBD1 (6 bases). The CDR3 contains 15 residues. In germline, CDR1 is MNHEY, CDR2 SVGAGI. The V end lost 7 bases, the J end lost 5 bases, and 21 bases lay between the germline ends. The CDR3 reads CASNSPRDIQNEQYF. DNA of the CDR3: TGTGCCAGCAACTCGCCTAGGGACATACAGAACGAGCAGTACTTC.

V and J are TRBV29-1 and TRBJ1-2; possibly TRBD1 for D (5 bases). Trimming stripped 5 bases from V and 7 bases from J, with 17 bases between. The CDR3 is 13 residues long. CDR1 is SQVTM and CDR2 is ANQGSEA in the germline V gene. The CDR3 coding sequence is TGCAGCGTTCGGTTACCCGGGGGACGTGGCTACACCTTC. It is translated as CSVRLPGGRGYTF.

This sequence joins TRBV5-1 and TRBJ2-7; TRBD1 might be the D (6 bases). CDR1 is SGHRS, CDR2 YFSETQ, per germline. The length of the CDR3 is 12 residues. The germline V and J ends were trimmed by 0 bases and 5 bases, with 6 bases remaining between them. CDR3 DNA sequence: TGCGCCAGCAGCTTGGGGGGGCACGAGCAGTACTTC. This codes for CASSLGGHEQYF. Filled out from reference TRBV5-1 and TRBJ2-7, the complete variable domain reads KAGVTQTPRYLIKTRGQQVTLSCSPISGHRSVSWYQQTPGQGLQFLFEYFSETQRNKGNFPGRFSGRQFSNSRSEMNVSTLELGDSALYLCASSLGGHEQYFGPGTRLTVT.

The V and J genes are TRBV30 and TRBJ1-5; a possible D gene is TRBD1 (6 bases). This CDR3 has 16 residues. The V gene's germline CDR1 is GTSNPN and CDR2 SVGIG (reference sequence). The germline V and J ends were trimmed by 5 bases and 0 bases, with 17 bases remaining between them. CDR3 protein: CAWGQRNPTSNQPQHF. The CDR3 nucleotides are TGTGCCTGGGGACAGCGCAACCCTACTAGCAATCAGCCCCAGCATTTT.

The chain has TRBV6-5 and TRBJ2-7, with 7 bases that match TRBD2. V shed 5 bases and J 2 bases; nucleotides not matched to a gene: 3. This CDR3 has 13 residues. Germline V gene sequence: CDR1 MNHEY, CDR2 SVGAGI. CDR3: CASSLAVTYEQYF. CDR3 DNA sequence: TGTGCCAGCAGTCTAGCGGTTACCTACGAGCAGTACTTC.

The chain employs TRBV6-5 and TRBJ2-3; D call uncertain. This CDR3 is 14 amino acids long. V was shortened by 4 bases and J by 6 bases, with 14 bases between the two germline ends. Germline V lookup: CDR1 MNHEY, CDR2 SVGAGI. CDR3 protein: CASSLLRRADTQYF. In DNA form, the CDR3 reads TGTGCCAGCAGTTTACTCCGGAGAGCGGATACGCAGTATTTT.

CDR3 sequence reads: CAINGGARETQYF. CDR3 DNA sequence: TGTGCCATCAATGGGGGGGCGCGGGAGACCCAGTACTTC. The chain has TRBV10-3 and TRBJ2-5, with a possible D match to TRBD2 (7 bases). CDR3 length: 13 amino acids. Germline assignment: CDR1 ENHRY and CDR2 SYGVKD. Trimming removed 7 bases from V and 5 bases from J, with 14 bases in between.

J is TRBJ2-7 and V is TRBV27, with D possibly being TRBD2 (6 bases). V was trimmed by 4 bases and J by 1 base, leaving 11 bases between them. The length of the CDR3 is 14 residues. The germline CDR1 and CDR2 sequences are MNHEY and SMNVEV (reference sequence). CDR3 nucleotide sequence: TGTGCCAGCAGTTACCGCGGGATGTCCTACGAGCAGTACTTC. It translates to CASSYRGMSYEQYF.

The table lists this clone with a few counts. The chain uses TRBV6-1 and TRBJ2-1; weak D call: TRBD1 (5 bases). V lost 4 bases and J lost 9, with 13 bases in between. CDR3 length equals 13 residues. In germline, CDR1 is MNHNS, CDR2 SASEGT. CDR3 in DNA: TGTGCCAGCAGTGGTACAGGATCCTCTGAGCAGTTCTTC. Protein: CASSGTGSSEQFF.